Below, 16 T cell receptor beta chains from the same sample are listed, as sequenced in a study of beta chain features in type 1 diabetes. Every bit of the isolated RNA underwent reverse transcription, so sequencing read expressed TCRB transcripts. This table comes from immunoSEQ multiplex PCR, and its TCRdb copy is limited to in-frame clones, with some not included. The profile shows about 240,000 clones, 25% to 30% of them singletons. Sequenced: central memory CD4+ T cells from blood. These receptors came from a man younger than 40 in good health.

This clone was found a few times. The genes are TRBV29-1 and TRBJ2-1; D ambiguous. V lost 1 base and J lost 6, with 7 bases in between. The CDR3 has 12 residues. Germline V CDR1 and CDR2: SQVTM, ANQGSEA. The CDR3 reads CSVEGASNEQFF. The CDR3 nucleotides are TGCAGCGTTGAAGGAGCTTCCAATGAGCAGTTCTTC.

This clone was recorded a few times. CDR3 nucleotide sequence: TGTGCCAGCAGCTTAGCGAGGGGGAGATCCTACAATGAGCAGTTCTTC. It encodes CASSLARGRSYNEQFF. The chain joins TRBV7-9 to TRBJ2-1; a weak D match, TRBD1 (6 bases). The CDR3 runs to 16 residues. From germline, CDR1 is SEHNR and CDR2 FQNEAQ (reference sequence). V lost 0 bases and J lost 1, with 10 bases in between. The entire variable domain, with the rest obtained from reference TRBV7-9 and TRBJ2-1, is as follows: DTGVSQNPRHKITKRGQNVTFRCDPISEHNRLYWYRQTLGQGPEFLTYFQNEAQLEKSRLLSDRFSAERPKGSFSTLEIQRTEQGDSAMYLCASSLARGRSYNEQFFGPGTRLTVL.

This clone occurred many times. DNA of the CDR3: TGTGCCAGCAGCCCCGGGACTAGCGGGTTATTCACAGATACGCAGTATTTT. This encodes CASSPGTSGLFTDTQYF. The V gene is TRBV9, the J gene TRBJ2-3; 12 bases are shared with TRBD2. Per the germline V gene, CDR1 is SGDLS and CDR2 is YYNGEE. The CDR3 length is 17 residues. The V gene end was trimmed by 4 bases and the J gene end by 2 bases; junction bases not matched to a gene: 8.

V usage is TRBV15 and J usage is TRBJ1-5; no definite D call. The length of the CDR3 is 16 residues. The V gene lost 3 bases and the J gene lost 2 bases, with 14 bases spanning the gap. Germline lookup yields CDR1 LNHNV and CDR2 YYDKDF (reference sequence). The CDR3 DNA reads TGTGCCACCAGCAGGGGTATAGGTCGGGGCAATCAGCCCCAGCATTTT. Translation: CATSRGIGRGNQPQHF.

The rearrangement uses TRBV10-3 and TRBJ2-2; D gene unclear. The V end was cut by 3 bases, the J end by 7 bases, with 6 bases between. The CDR3 is 12 residues long. Germline lookup yields CDR1 ENHRY and CDR2 SYGVKD. The CDR3, as DNA: TGTGCCATCAGTGACGACGGCGGGGAGCTGTTTTTT. The encoded protein is CAISDDGGELFF.

In this sample, this clone turned up a few times. The chain employs TRBV7-2 and TRBJ2-3; 16 bases fit TRBD2. Per germline, CDR1 SGHTA and CDR2 FQGNSA. The trim removed 5 bases at V and 0 bases at J, leaving 5 bases unmatched. The CDR3 sequence is 18 residues long. In DNA form, the CDR3 reads TGTGCCAGCAGCCCCGGGACTAGCGGGGGGGCTAGCACAGATACGCAGTATTTT. Its protein product is CASSPGTSGGASTDTQYF.

This clone was counted a few times. The V and J genes are TRBV29-1 and TRBJ2-3; TRBD1 matches at 10 bases. V was clipped by 5 bases and J by 1 base; unmatched bases: 3. Germline V gives CDR1 SQVTM, CDR2 ANQGSEA. The CDR3 has 14 residues. CDR3: CSVTGTGGTDTQYF. The DNA for the CDR3 is TGCAGCGTTACCGGGACAGGGGGCACAGATACGCAGTATTTT.

The chain recombines TRBV30 with TRBJ1-1, with a possible D match to TRBD1 (6 bases). Per germline, CDR1 GTSNPN and CDR2 SVGIG (reference sequence). CDR3 size: 12 residues. The V and J ends lost 2 bases and 10 bases respectively, with 14 bases between them. CDR3 residues: CAWSPDRKVAFF. CDR3 in DNA: TGTGCCTGGAGTCCCGACAGGAAGGTAGCTTTCTTT.

This clone has only a few counts. The CDR3 region is CAWSVNVLAHPTDTQYF. Written as DNA, the CDR3 is TGTGCCTGGAGTGTAAATGTTCTAGCGCATCCCACAGATACGCAGTATTTT. The chain carries TRBV30 and TRBJ2-3, with a weak D call TRBD2 (6 bases). This CDR3 contains 17 residues. Per germline, CDR1 GTSNPN and CDR2 SVGIG (reference sequence). V was clipped by 0 bases and J by 2 bases, with 18 bases between them.

The chain is built from TRBV9 and TRBJ2-3; D is perhaps TRBD1 or TRBD2 (5 bases each). This CDR3 is built from 16 residues. Trimming stripped 0 bases from V and 2 bases from J, with 13 bases between. CDR1 SGDLS and CDR2 YYNGEE come from the germline V gene. The CDR3 nucleotides read TGTGCCAGCAGCGTAGGGGGACGAAGTCCCACAGATACGCAGTATTTT. As protein: CASSVGGRSPTDTQYF.

A note on this clone: Other DNA sequences of this sample code for an identical CDR3. This chain links TRBV29-1 with TRBJ1-1; no clear D. V shed 5 bases and J shed 2 bases, with 9 bases lying between them. Germline CDR1 SQVTM, CDR2 ANQGSEA. CDR3 length equals 12 residues. Written as DNA, the CDR3 is TGCAGCGTTAAAGGCGGCAACACTGAAGCTTTCTTT. Amino acid sequence: CSVKGGNTEAFF.

This clone was counted only a few times. The chain is built from TRBV7-6 and TRBJ1-1; 8 bases align to TRBD1. Trimming at V came to 4 bases and at J to 8 bases, leaving 6 bases not matched to a gene. The CDR3 sequence is 13 residues long. Germline V lookup: CDR1 SGHVS, CDR2 FNYEAQ. CDR3 region: CASSSLRDREAFF. The CDR3 nucleotides read TGTGCCAGCAGCTCGCTCCGGGACAGGGAAGCTTTCTTT.

The gene calls are TRBV2 and TRBJ2-1; D gene unclear. CDR1 is SNHLY and CDR2 is FYNNEI in the germline V gene. This CDR3 spans 14 amino acids. V lost 3 bases and J lost 0, with 6 bases in between. CDR3 protein: CASSDRASYNEQFF. The CDR3 DNA sequence: TGTGCCAGCAGTGATAGGGCCTCCTACAATGAGCAGTTCTTC.

V gene TRBV10-3 combines with J gene TRBJ2-5; D may be TRBD1 (6 bases). The length of the CDR3 is 14 residues. Germline assignment: CDR1 ENHRY and CDR2 SYGVKD. The ends were cut back, 6 bases at V and 0 bases at J, with 11 bases in the middle. The chain's CDR3 is CAIRQGLNQETQYF. The CDR3, as DNA: TGTGCCATCAGACAGGGTTTAAACCAAGAGACCCAGTACTTC.

This clone has a handful of counts. The chain joins TRBV18 to TRBJ2-7; TRBD1 might be the D (5 bases). With 2 bases removed from V and 0 bases from J, the gap between germline ends came to 5 bases. The CDR3 extends over 13 amino acids. CDR1 and CDR2 (germline): KGHSH, LQKENI. In DNA, the CDR3 is TGTGCCAGCTCACCAGACAGCTCCTACGAGCAGTACTTC. This encodes CASSPDSSYEQYF.

This clone was counted many times. The chain joins TRBV5-1 to TRBJ1-6; D gene ambiguous. Per germline, CDR1 SGHRS and CDR2 YFSETQ. Between the trimmed V and J ends, which lost 2 bases and 10 bases, there was a span of 16 bases. The CDR3 sequence is 15 residues long. The CDR3 DNA sequence: TGCGCCAGCAGCTTAGTTGAGGTGTCGATGTCACCCCTCCACTTT. Translation gives CASSLVEVSMSPLHF.